A single sample is the source of the 15 T cell receptor beta chains below, sequenced in a study of CD8+ T cells in alopecia areata. In each case, RNA was isolated and then reverse transcribed into cDNA as the sequencing template. The protocol was immunoSEQ multiplex PCR, while the TCRdb copy is restricted to in-frame clones and leaves out a portion. The profile shows 130,000 to 150,000 clones, 51% of them singletons. The specimen was CD4+ T cells sorted from blood, collected at week 0. These TCRs come from a human donor with alopecia areata.

The chain couples TRBV29-1 to TRBJ2-2; either TRBD1 or TRBD2 may supply D (5 bases each). Germline V gives CDR1 SQVTM, CDR2 ANQGSEA. V gave up 7 bases and J gave up 4 bases, with 13 bases separating them. This CDR3 is built from 13 residues. CDR3: CSADSAGTGELFF. The CDR3 bases are TGCAGCGCAGACAGTGCGGGCACCGGGGAGCTGTTTTTT.

This chain connects TRBV19 to TRBJ1-2; 7 bases fit TRBD1. Germline V lookup: CDR1 LNHDA, CDR2 SQIVND (reference sequence). After removal of 6 bases from V and 2 bases from J, the junction contained 3 bases not matched to a gene. The CDR3 sequence is 13 residues long. DNA for the CDR3: TGTGCCAGTAGGCCGGGACAGAACTATGGCTACACCTTC. It translates to CASRPGQNYGYTF.

The genes are TRBV6-5 and TRBJ2-7; 10 bases match TRBD1. Germline V gene sequence: CDR1 MNHEY, CDR2 SVGAGI. The length of the CDR3 is 15 residues. V was clipped by 0 bases and J by 3 bases; unmatched bases: 2. The CDR3 reads CASSYSRTGGYEQYF. In nucleotides, the CDR3 is TGTGCCAGCAGTTACTCCCGGACAGGGGGCTACGAGCAGTACTTC.

This chain connects TRBV7-7 to TRBJ1-3; D perhaps matches TRBD1 (5 bases). Germline CDR1 is SSHAT and CDR2 is FNYEAQ (reference sequence). V was clipped by 1 base and J by 3 bases, with 10 bases between them. CDR3 length: 15 residues. The CDR3 sequence is CASSLDRTHGNTIYF. The CDR3 DNA reads as TGTGCCAGCAGCTTAGATCGGACACATGGAAACACCATATATTTT.

This clone was seen a few times. J is TRBJ1-1 and V is TRBV29-1; no clear D gene. Germline CDR1 and CDR2: SQVTM and ANQGSEA. The V end was cut by 2 bases, the J end by 5 bases, with 12 bases between. The CDR3 has 13 amino acids. CDR3 amino acids: CSVEKGVGTEAFF. The DNA of the CDR3 is TGCAGCGTTGAAAAGGGTGTTGGGACTGAAGCTTTCTTT.

This chain connects TRBV11-2 to TRBJ2-7; 9 bases are shared with TRBD1. Unmatched junction bases numbered 2, after V lost 1 base and J lost 1 base. Germline V CDR1 and CDR2: SGHAT, FQNNGV. The CDR3 is 15 amino acids. In DNA form, the CDR3 reads TGTGCCAGCAGCTTAGGGACAGGGGCGTCCTACGAGCAGTACTTC. Its protein is CASSLGTGASYEQYF.

As to this clone: This specimen includes other DNA sequences encoding the same CDR3. V usage is TRBV29-1 and J usage is TRBJ1-2; tentative D call: TRBD1 (5 bases). CDR1 and CDR2 from the germline V gene are SQVTM and ANQGSEA. There are 12 residues in the CDR3. The V end was cut by 4 bases, the J end by 4 bases, with 10 bases between. The CDR3 DNA is TGCAGCGTTGTGGAGGGGTCCTATGGCTACACCTTC. It is translated as CSVVEGSYGYTF.

The V and J genes are TRBV23-1 and TRBJ2-4, with 7 bases fitting TRBD1. TRBV23-1 has ORF status, its function being uncertain. The CDR3 is 14 residues long. The trim removed 3 bases at V and 10 bases at J, leaving 9 bases unmatched. This CDR3 reads CASSHGQARKIQYF. DNA for the CDR3: TGCGCCAGCAGTCACGGACAGGCCAGAAAAATTCAGTACTTC.

The V gene is TRBV29-1, the J gene TRBJ2-2; 7 nucleotides align to TRBD2. CDR3 length: 16 amino acids. Germline CDR1 is SQVTM and CDR2 is ANQGSEA. The ends lost 5 bases at V and 4 bases at J; junction bases unmatched: 13. For the CDR3, the DNA is TGCAGCGTTACATGTGTGGCGGGAGCGTGCACCGGGGAGCTGTTTTTT. Translated: CSVTCVAGACTGELFF.

The chain joins TRBV29-1 to TRBJ1-1; D is unclear. The CDR3 has 13 residues. V was pared by 3 bases and J by 0 bases, with 8 bases between. Germline-derived CDR1 and CDR2 are SQVTM and ANQGSEA. The CDR3 protein is CSVDGWLNTEAFF. CDR3 coding DNA: TGCAGCGTTGATGGGTGGCTGAACACTGAAGCTTTCTTT. The full variable domain, rest sourced from reference TRBV29-1 and TRBJ1-1, is SAVISQKPSRDICQRGTSLTIQCQVDSQVTMMFWYRQQPGQSLTLIATANQGSEATYESGFVIDKFPISRPNLTFSTLTVSNMSPEDSSIYLCSVDGWLNTEAFFGQGTRLTVV.

The chain has TRBV5-4 and TRBJ2-6; D remains ambiguous. CDR1 and CDR2 (germline): SGHNT, YYREEE (reference sequence). There are 19 residues in the CDR3. The ends were cut back, 0 bases at V and 0 bases at J, with 16 bases in the middle. In nucleotides, the CDR3 is TGTGCCAGCAGCTTGGGTTTGGTTCAAGGGTACTCTGGGGCCAACGTCCTGACTTTC. Protein: CASSLGLVQGYSGANVLTF.

The V call is TRBV27, the J call TRBJ2-3; D remains ambiguous. Trimming cost V 6 bases and J 2 bases, with 18 bases left between them. Germline assignment: CDR1 MNHEY and CDR2 SMNVEV (reference sequence). The CDR3 is made up of 16 amino acids. The CDR3 nucleotides are TGTGCCAGCAGCCGCAGTTGGTTCTCCTCCACAGATACGCAGTATTTT. It specifies CASSRSWFSSTDTQYF.

Worth noting for this clone: The sample holds other DNA sequences that translate to the same CDR3. The rearrangement joins TRBV11-2 to TRBJ2-7; D possibly matches TRBD1 or TRBD2 (5 bases each). Trimming stripped 1 base from V and 1 base from J, with 11 bases between. The CDR3 covers 15 residues. From germline, CDR1 is SGHAT and CDR2 FQNNGV. This chain's CDR3 is CASSLASGRSYEQYF. CDR3 coding DNA: TGTGCCAGCAGCTTAGCGTCAGGGAGATCCTACGAGCAGTACTTC.

This clone was detected a few times. The rearrangement uses TRBV29-1 and TRBJ1-5; no reliable D call. V was shortened by 7 bases and J by 5 bases, with 15 bases between the two germline ends. This CDR3 has 13 residues. Germline V gene data show CDR1 as SQVTM and CDR2 as ANQGSEA. The chain's CDR3 is CSDTPREDQPQHF. CDR3 DNA sequence: TGCAGCGACACCCCTCGGGAGGATCAGCCCCAGCATTTT.

This clone occurred a few times. The chain recombines TRBV15 with TRBJ1-4, with 7 positions matching TRBD1. Germline V CDR1 and CDR2: LNHNV, YYDKDF (reference sequence). J was trimmed by 5 bases and V by 3 bases; bases with no gene match: 6. The CDR3 loop spans 15 amino acids. The CDR3 nucleotides read TGTGCCACCAGCAGCCCGGGACAGCGAAATGAAAAACTGTTTTTT. It yields the protein CATSSPGQRNEKLFF.